The T cell receptor (beta chain) described here comes from a study of T cell repertoires in cytomegalovirus infection. In the study overall: Public TCR beta signatures marked donors with CMV infection and the matching HLA. Study results and limitations: Summed public TCR beta family frequency identified CMV carriers bearing the relevant HLA.

This clonotype was found a few times. Antigen specificity is unknown. Trimming removed 6 bases from V and 10 bases from J; junction bases left unmatched: 6. The length of the CDR3 is 13 residues. Germline V CDR1 and CDR2: MNHNY, SVGAGI (reference sequence). TCRdb independently ran MiXCR on the reads; one entry per CDR3 protein. The table has about 830,000 distinct CDR3 sequences, around a third seen once. The chain links TRBV6-6 to TRBJ2-1; 10 nucleotides line up with TRBD1. Sequenced here: cultured CD8+ T cells from PBMCs, sampled from culture after CMV antigen stimulation. The source of this sequence is a human donor in good health (CMV status not recorded). Some clones in this sample may be carry-over from other donors' samples. The CDR3: CASSTGQGYEQFF. In nucleotides, the CDR3 is TGTGCCAGCAGCACGGGACAGGGGTACGAGCAGTTCTTC.